Given below is one TCR beta chain in context. The sample is drawn from a study of OX40 agonist ivuxolimab in advanced cancers. Study overall: Ivuxolimab, an antibody that agonizes OX40 (CD134), was administered to the patients.

Unmatched junction bases numbered 6, after V lost 4 bases and J lost 6 bases. This CDR3 spans 14 amino acids. Germline CDR1 and CDR2: WSHSY and SAAADI. Profiling relied on immunoSEQ multiplex PCR, and the TCRdb table lists in-frame clones only, not all of them. The table has 50,000 or so clones, approximately 88% seen once; the top ten hold around 12%. The sequence was collected from an adult with an advanced solid tumor such as melanoma, head and neck, liver or kidney cancer. The sample was CD4+ or CD8+ T cells sorted from blood, taken in a trial of the OX40 agonist ivuxolimab. This chain links TRBV10-2 with TRBJ2-1; TRBD2 aligns across 7 bases. The chain's CDR3 is CASSGPASGNEQFF. DNA of the CDR3: TGCGCCAGCAGTGGGCCCGCTAGCGGCAATGAGCAGTTCTTC.